This entry concerns a single T cell receptor beta chain. The target antigen is unknown. TCRdb's table, derived via immunoSEQ multiplex PCR, lists solely in-frame clones and lacks some. The profile shows roughly 10,000 clones, more than 70% of them singletons. This entry comes from a study of a mutant IDH1 vaccine in newly diagnosed glioma. Turning to the study itself: Of the patients given treatment, approximately 60% were male and roughly 38% were female, and a mean age of roughly 40 years was recorded.

Trimming took 5 bases from V and 1 from J, leaving 14 bases between them. Germline V gene sequence: CDR1 SGHAT, CDR2 FQNNGV. The CDR3 covers 15 residues. Study-wide findings and caveats: The study observed vaccine-induced immune responses in 90% to 95% of patients.

The time point denotes: week 23, last vaccination. Every vaccine dose comprised 300 ug of mutant IDH1 20-mer peptide plus topical imiquimod. Each donor presented with a new WHO grade 3 or 4 astrocytoma that tested IDH1-mutant and showed ATRX loss. This receptor was obtained from a woman aged 40 to 50 with glioma. Some clones in this sample may be carry-over from other donors' samples. The rearrangement joins TRBV11-2 to TRBJ2-5; D is undetermined. This material consisted of PBMCs, taken from a glioma patient whose treatment included an IDH1 peptide vaccine. The CDR3 nucleotides read TGTGCCAGCAGCCCCTCCGGACGGGTCCAAGAGACCCAGTACTTC. It translates to CASSPSGRVQETQYF.